These 30 T cell receptor beta chains were sequenced from one sample in a study of blood T cell repertoires in COVID-19. Assay used: immunoSEQ multiplex PCR; TCRdb lists only in-frame clones, some missing. The sample yields more than 250,000 clones, 88% seen once. The specimen sequenced was peripheral blood. The receptors here all came from a human donor in a cohort sampled during active COVID-19.

The chain joins TRBV6-2 or TRBV6-3 to TRBJ2-2; D uncertain. The V gene's germline CDR1 is MNHEY and CDR2 SVGEGT. There are 17 residues in the CDR3. The V end lost 2 bases, the J end lost 5 bases, and 18 bases lay between the germline ends. The DNA for the CDR3 is TGTGCCAGCAGTTACATCCCGACCCCCTACGGGACCGGGGAGCTGTTTTTT. Its translation is CASSYIPTPYGTGELFF.

The chain combines TRBV28 with TRBJ2-1; TRBD2 is a possible D gene (5 bases). Deletions cut 6 bases from V and 0 bases from J, with 18 bases between. There are 17 residues in the CDR3. The germline CDR1 and CDR2 sequences are MDHEN and SYDVKM. CDR3 nucleotide sequence: TGTGCCAGCAGGAGTCCAGCGGCAGCAAGCTCCTACAATGAGCAGTTCTTC. This translates into CASRSPAAASSYNEQFF. The variable domain in full, with the rest retrieved from reference TRBV28 and TRBJ2-1, is DVKVTQSSRYLVKRTGEKVFLECVQDMDHENMFWYRQDPGLGLRLIYFSYDVKMKEKGDIPEGYSVSREKKERFSLILESASTNQTSMYLCASRSPAAASSYNEQFFGPGTRLTVL.

The chain uses TRBV7-8 and TRBJ1-1; 9 bases are a match to TRBD1. The CDR3 spans 15 residues. Germline V gives CDR1 SGHVS, CDR2 FQNEAQ. J lost 3 bases, V lost 4 bases, and 6 bases had no gene match. CDR3 DNA sequence: TGTGCCAGCAGCTCACCGACAGGGGGGGACACTGAAGCTTTCTTT. It encodes CASSSPTGGDTEAFF.

This clone has a handful of counts. The V call is TRBV5-4, the J call TRBJ2-7, with TRBD2 matching over 12 bases. The CDR3 spans 14 residues. CDR1 is SGHNT and CDR2 is YYREEE in the germline V gene (reference sequence). The trim removed 1 base at V and 5 bases at J, leaving 1 base unmatched. The CDR3 DNA reads TGTGCCAGCAGCTTGACTAGCGGGAGGAACGAGCAGTACTTC. Translation: CASSLTSGRNEQYF. Full variable domain (remainder filled in from reference TRBV5-4 and TRBJ2-7): ETGVTQSPTHLIKTRGQQVTLRCSSQSGHNTVSWYQQALGQGPQFIFQYYREEENGRGNFPPRFSGLQFPNYSSELNVNALELDDSALYLCASSLTSGRNEQYFGPGTRLTVT.

The J gene is TRBJ2-7, the V gene TRBV15; a possible D gene is TRBD2 (5 bases). This CDR3 contains 14 residues. V lost 3 bases and J 6 bases, leaving 15 bases between the germline ends. Germline CDR1 LNHNV, CDR2 YYDKDF (reference sequence). Written as DNA, the CDR3 is TGTGCCACCAGCAGTCACGGAGGTTGGGCCGAGCAGTACTTC. Translating gives CATSSHGGWAEQYF.

CDR3 amino acids: CASSYRLASQETQYF. The CDR3 DNA reads TGTGCCAGCAGTTACAGGCTAGCCAGCCAAGAGACCCAGTACTTC. V and J are TRBV6-5 and TRBJ2-5, with D possibly matching TRBD2 (5 bases). Trimming stripped 2 bases from V and 1 base from J, with 11 bases between. Germline V lookup: CDR1 MNHEY, CDR2 SVGAGI. This CDR3 region has 15 residues.

The chain recombines TRBV4-3 with TRBJ2-7; D is unclear. Trimming cost V 0 bases and J 0 bases, with 6 bases left between them. This CDR3 is built from 14 residues. CDR1 and CDR2 (germline): LGHNA, YSLEER. The DNA for the CDR3 is TGCGCCAGCAGCCAAGACAGGATCTCCTACGAGCAGTACTTC. Translation gives CASSQDRISYEQYF.

This rearrangement joins TRBV9 to TRBJ1-1; D may be TRBD1 (5 bases). V shed 4 bases and J shed 1 base, with 11 bases lying between them. The CDR3 covers 14 residues. The germline V gene has CDR1 SGDLS and CDR2 YYNGEE. CDR3 bases: TGTGCCAGCAGCCAAAGCGGGGGGAACACTGAAGCTTTCTTT. Protein sequence: CASSQSGGNTEAFF.

V is TRBV19 and J is TRBJ2-1, with a tentative D call TRBD1 (6 bases). V gave up 7 bases and J gave up 0 bases, with 16 bases separating them. This CDR3 region has 16 residues. Germline V gene data show CDR1 as LNHDA and CDR2 as SQIVND (reference sequence). The CDR3 sequence is CASKDRVRGSYNEQFF. The CDR3 coding sequence is TGTGCCAGTAAGGATAGGGTCAGGGGCTCCTACAATGAGCAGTTCTTC.

The V and J genes are TRBV14 and TRBJ1-1; 7 positions match TRBD1. Germline V lookup: CDR1 SGHDN, CDR2 FVKESK. Trimming took 4 bases from V and 5 from J; bases not matched to a gene: 10. The CDR3 has 15 residues. Written as DNA, the CDR3 is TGTGCCAGCAGCCGGATTAAGGGGGCGCGGACTGAAGCTTTCTTT. Residues: CASSRIKGARTEAFF.

The table lists this clone with many counts. J is TRBJ1-1 and V is TRBV4-1; D is unclear. Trimming left V 1 base short and J 2 bases short, with 11 bases between. This CDR3 contains 15 residues. The germline gives CDR1 MGHRA, CDR2 YSYEKL. The CDR3 loop is CASSQGLNLNTEAFF. Written as DNA, the CDR3 is TGCGCCAGCAGCCAAGGACTAAACCTAAACACTGAAGCTTTCTTT.

The genes are TRBV27 and TRBJ1-6; the D gene is possibly TRBD1 (5 bases). This CDR3 is built from 13 residues. The germline V gene encodes CDR1 MNHEY and CDR2 SMNVEV (reference sequence). Trimming stripped 6 bases from V and 8 bases from J, with 11 bases between. This CDR3 is CASRPPGDSPLHF. Here the CDR3 DNA reads TGTGCCAGCAGACCCCCGGGGGATTCACCCCTCCACTTT.

In this sample, this clone turned up many times. The rearrangement links TRBV5-6 to TRBJ1-1; weak D call: TRBD1 (5 bases). This CDR3 region has 13 residues. Germline values: CDR1 SGHDT, CDR2 YYEEEE. V gave up 5 bases and J gave up 4 bases, with 12 bases separating them. The CDR3 protein is CASRETGGTEAFF. The CDR3 nucleotides read TGTGCCAGCAGGGAGACGGGGGGCACTGAAGCTTTCTTT.

This chain connects TRBV10-3 to TRBJ1-5, with 8 bases matching TRBD1. CDR1 is ENHRY, CDR2 SYGVKD, per germline. This CDR3 spans 13 amino acids. The trim removed 4 bases at V and 6 bases at J, leaving 2 bases unmatched. The CDR3 DNA reads as TGTGCCATCAGTGTACAGGGGGGTCAGCCCCAGCATTTT. Translation: CAISVQGGQPQHF.

This chain links TRBV18 with TRBJ2-1; D call uncertain. The V gene lost 6 bases and the J gene lost 3 bases, with 12 bases spanning the gap. Germline assignment: CDR1 KGHSH and CDR2 LQKENI. CDR3 size: 14 residues. CDR3 sequence reads: CASSPRPGYNEQFF. In nucleotides, the CDR3 is TGTGCCAGCTCCCCGAGGCCGGGCTACAATGAGCAGTTCTTC.

This chain joins TRBV6-5 and TRBJ1-4, with D tentatively TRBD1 (6 bases). Germline V gene sequence: CDR1 MNHEY, CDR2 SVGAGI. This CDR3 spans 15 amino acids. With 2 bases removed from V and 2 bases from J, the gap between germline ends came to 9 bases. In nucleotides, the CDR3 is TGTGCCAGCAGTTACATAACAGGGACTAATGAAAAACTGTTTTTT. Translated, it gives CASSYITGTNEKLFF.

The chain has TRBV7-2 and TRBJ2-5, with 10 bases fitting TRBD2. V was pared by 2 bases and J by 4 bases, with 7 bases of the junction left unmatched. This CDR3 region has 16 residues. Germline CDR1 is SGHTA and CDR2 is FQGNSA. The CDR3 sequence is CASSLWSGRAGETQYF. The CDR3 DNA reads as TGTGCCAGCAGCTTATGGAGCGGGAGGGCCGGAGAGACCCAGTACTTC. Variable domain in full (rest from reference TRBV7-2 and TRBJ2-5): GAGVSQSPSNKVTEKGKDVELRCDPISGHTALYWYRQSLGQGLEFLIYFQGNSAPDKSGLPSDRFSAERTGGSVSTLTIQRTQQEDSAVYLCASSLWSGRAGETQYFGPGTRLLVL.

This chain uses TRBV5-4 with TRBJ2-5; 14 nucleotides match TRBD2. CDR1 is SGHNT and CDR2 is YYREEE in the germline V gene (reference sequence). This CDR3 contains 15 residues. After removal of 0 bases from V and 10 bases from J, the junction contained 5 bases not matched to a gene. The chain's CDR3 is CASSLGLAGGMVQYF. The CDR3 nucleotides are TGTGCCAGCAGCTTGGGACTAGCGGGAGGGATGGTCCAGTACTTC.

The V gene is TRBV7-2, the J gene TRBJ2-3; 14 bases agree with TRBD2. Germline CDR1 is SGHTA and CDR2 is FQGNSA. This CDR3 has 15 amino acids. V shed 5 bases, J shed 8 bases, and the junction held 6 bases outside the gene matches. CDR3 DNA sequence: TGTGCCAGCAGCCCGCCGGGACTAGCGGGAGCTACGCAGTATTTT. Protein: CASSPPGLAGATQYF.

The V call is TRBV9, the J call TRBJ2-5, with a tentative D call TRBD2 (6 bases). V was shortened by 8 bases and J by 5 bases, with 19 bases between the two germline ends. Germline CDR1 SGDLS, CDR2 YYNGEE. The CDR3 has 14 amino acids. In DNA form, the CDR3 reads TGTGCCAGTTCACGGTGGGGGAGGCGGGAGACCCAGTACTTC. It codes for CASSRWGRRETQYF.

In its sample, this clone was seen once. The V call is TRBV9, the J call TRBJ1-2; 7 bases match TRBD1. CDR3 size: 14 residues. Unmatched junction bases numbered 10, after V lost 0 bases and J lost 11 bases. From germline, CDR1 is SGDLS and CDR2 YYNGEE. Here the CDR3 DNA reads TGTGCCAGCAGCGTAGTGACAGGGCGTGAAGGGTACACCTTC. It encodes CASSVVTGREGYTF.

J is TRBJ2-2 and V is TRBV10-3; 7 bases align to TRBD1. There are 14 residues in the CDR3. Germline V gene lookup returns CDR1 ENHRY and CDR2 SYGVKD. Losses at the gene ends were 5 bases for V and 7 bases for J; bases not matched to a gene: 7. CDR3 sequence: CAISPGTGDGELFF. The DNA of the CDR3 is TGTGCCATCAGTCCAGGTACAGGGGACGGGGAGCTGTTTTTT.

The chain uses TRBV3-1 (or the pseudogene TRBV3-2) and TRBJ1-4; D possibly corresponds to TRBD1 (5 bases). The germline V gene encodes CDR1 LGHDT and CDR2 YNNKEL (reference sequence). The V gene lost 4 bases and the J gene lost 3 bases, with 12 bases spanning the gap. CDR3 length: 15 residues. This CDR3 reads CASSLQGTANEKLFF. The CDR3 bases are TGTGCCAGCAGCCTTCAGGGAACAGCTAATGAAAAACTGTTTTTT.

Only one count was recorded for this clone. The sample carries other DNA sequences with the same CDR3. The J gene is TRBJ2-2, the V gene TRBV9; possible D gene TRBD1, 6 bases. CDR1 is SGDLS and CDR2 is YYNGEE in the germline V gene. The CDR3 length is 13 residues. V was clipped by 4 bases and J by 4 bases, with 8 bases between them. The CDR3 loop reads CASSPGVTGELFF. CDR3 coding DNA: TGTGCCAGCAGCCCAGGGGTCACCGGGGAGCTGTTTTTT.

The count of this clone is one. The chain links TRBV12-3 or TRBV12-4 to TRBJ1-3, with D uncertain. Trimming removed 5 bases from V and 4 bases from J, with 6 bases in between. The CDR3 has 12 amino acids. In DNA form, the CDR3 reads TGTGCCAGCAGTCGAGGGGGAAACACCATATATTTT. It is translated as CASSRGGNTIYF.

The chain couples TRBV6-5 to TRBJ2-7; 9 positions agree with TRBD1. This CDR3 has 15 amino acids. Trimming at V came to 6 bases and at J to 3 bases, leaving 9 bases not matched to a gene. The germline V gene encodes CDR1 MNHEY and CDR2 SVGAGI. The CDR3 DNA sequence: TGTGCCAGCAGCCGACCCGGGACAGGGAGCTACGAGCAGTACTTC. Its protein product is CASSRPGTGSYEQYF.

The chain joins TRBV28 to TRBJ1-5; D gene uncertain. This CDR3 region has 17 residues. Trimming took off 2 bases at V and 7 bases at J, with 21 bases between the two ends. The germline CDR1 and CDR2 sequences are MDHEN and SYDVKM. The CDR3 sequence is CASSLRLEGTGGQPQHF. The CDR3 bases are TGTGCCAGCAGTTTAAGGTTGGAGGGCACGGGTGGACAGCCCCAGCATTTT.

This clone was seen only a few times. The chain couples TRBV30 to TRBJ2-7, with a possible D match to TRBD1 (5 bases). The CDR3 sequence is 15 residues long. Germline V gene sequence: CDR1 GTSNPN, CDR2 SVGIG (reference sequence). The V gene lost 0 bases and the J gene lost 2 bases, with 14 bases spanning the gap. CDR3 in DNA: TGTGCCTGGAGTGTTCAGGGTTTGTCTCCCTACGAGCAGTACTTC. The encoded protein is CAWSVQGLSPYEQYF.

The chain couples TRBV6-6 to TRBJ2-7, with 7 bases aligning to TRBD2. The V and J ends lost 6 bases and 0 bases, in that order; junction bases with no gene match: 8. Germline assignment: CDR1 MNHNY and CDR2 SVGAGI (reference sequence). The CDR3 consists of 15 residues. CDR3 sequence (DNA): TGTGCCAGCAGCCCCGGATTAGCGGGCTCCTACGAGCAGTACTTC. It translates to CASSPGLAGSYEQYF.

A single count supports this clone. The chain links TRBV27 to TRBJ2-5, with D perhaps matching TRBD2 (6 bases). V was clipped by 1 base and J by 6 bases, with 12 bases between them. Germline V gene data show CDR1 as MNHEY and CDR2 as SMNVEV (reference sequence). The CDR3 consists of 14 residues. The CDR3 spells CASSLWGTAKTQYF. Written as DNA, the CDR3 is TGTGCCAGCAGTTTATGGGGGACTGCGAAGACCCAGTACTTC.